This entry describes one T cell receptor (beta chain). Its cognate antigen is unknown. This sample is drawn from a study of T cell responses to AZD1222 COVID-19 vaccine. Produced via immunoSEQ multiplex PCR; TCRdb's table is partial and in-frame only. The repertoire holds around 110,000 clones, with 70% to 90% as singletons. Whole-study results and caveats: Unmutated variant regions reportedly attract nearly half of all spike-specific TCRs.

The CDR3 covers 16 residues. CDR1 and CDR2 (germline): SGHVS, FQNEAQ. With 3 bases removed from V and 8 bases from J, the gap between germline ends came to 19 bases. The sequence was obtained from an adult in good health. Sequencing used peripheral blood, obtained on day 0 of MenACWY control vaccination. The chain carries TRBV7-8 and TRBJ1-4, with TRBD1 as a possible D gene (5 bases). CDR3 amino acids: CASSFDRVGDNEKLFF. CDR3 DNA: TGTGCCAGCAGCTTCGACCGCGTGGGGGATAACGAAAAACTGTTTTTT.